Below are 24 T cell receptor beta chains sequenced from a single sample in a study of CD8+CD57+ T cells in acquired aplastic anemia. Only patients with CD8+CD57+ cell expansion on flow cytometry were chosen for sequencing. The TCR beta profiling, which covered VDJ combination and CDR3 sequence, was carried out using genomic DNA as the template. TCRdb re-analysed the reads in MiXCR, keeping a single row per CDR3 protein. The data show about 160,000 distinct CDR3 sequences, 40% to 50% seen once. The sample consisted of sorted CD4+, CD8+, or CD8+CD57+ T cells (not recorded which) from PBMCs. These receptors came from a human donor with aplastic anemia.

The sample holds many counts of this clonotype. V and J are TRBV6-6 and TRBJ1-1; D is possibly TRBD1 (5 bases). Germline CDR1 is MNHNY and CDR2 is SVGAGI (reference sequence). V was trimmed by 7 bases and J by 2 bases, leaving 14 bases between them. This CDR3 is 14 amino acids long. The CDR3 nucleotides read TGTGCCAGCACCCGATGGCAGGGTAACACTGAAGCTTTCTTT. This gives the protein CASTRWQGNTEAFF.

V usage is TRBV10-3 and J usage is TRBJ1-2, with TRBD1 as a possible D gene (5 bases). Germline V gene lookup returns CDR1 ENHRY and CDR2 SYGVKD. V lost 3 bases and J lost 1, with 21 bases in between. The CDR3 sequence is 18 residues long. The CDR3 reads CAISDGGLRGNHNYGYTF. The CDR3 DNA sequence: TGTGCCATCAGTGACGGGGGACTGAGGGGAAATCATAACTATGGCTACACCTTC.

The chain recombines TRBV30 with TRBJ2-6; TRBD1 matches 7 bases. The V gene end was trimmed by 1 base and the J gene end by 0 bases; junction bases not matched to a gene: 6. Germline V CDR1 and CDR2: GTSNPN, SVGIG (reference sequence). This CDR3 contains 17 residues. The CDR3 DNA reads TGTGCCTGGAGTGGAGGGGGCGAGTTCTCTGGGGCCAACGTCCTGACTTTC. The encoded protein is CAWSGGGEFSGANVLTF.

Many counts were recorded for this clonotype. This sequence joins TRBV5-1 and TRBJ2-6; D is ambiguous. CDR3 size: 15 residues. The germline V gene has CDR1 SGHRS and CDR2 YFSETQ. The V end was cut by 0 bases, the J end by 0 bases, with 4 bases between. The CDR3 reads CASSLGSSGANVLTF. CDR3 coding DNA: TGCGCCAGCAGCTTGGGAAGCTCTGGGGCCAACGTCCTGACTTTC.

Many counts were recorded for this clonotype. CDR3 in DNA: TGTGCCAGCAGCTTGGTGGCAGGGCCCTCTGGGGCCAACGTCCTGACTTTC. Translating it yields CASSLVAGPSGANVLTF. The chain recombines TRBV5-6 with TRBJ2-6; D may be TRBD1 (5 bases). Germline CDR1 is SGHDT and CDR2 is YYEEEE. Trimming stripped 0 bases from V and 0 bases from J, with 10 bases between. The CDR3 extends over 17 amino acids.

The chain combines TRBV5-1 with TRBJ2-2, with D possibly matching TRBD2 (6 bases). CDR1 is SGHRS and CDR2 is YFSETQ in the germline V gene. CDR3 length: 13 amino acids. V gave up 3 bases and J gave up 4 bases, with 7 bases separating them. DNA for the CDR3: TGCGCCAGCAGCTCGGGAGTCACCGGGGAGCTGTTTTTT. This encodes CASSSGVTGELFF.

This chain links TRBV12-5 with TRBJ2-1, with 7 bases lining up with TRBD2. The trim removed 5 bases at V and 8 bases at J, leaving 12 bases unmatched. Germline values: CDR1 LGHNT, CDR2 FRNRAP. The CDR3 sequence is 15 residues long. The CDR3 is CASGGVGGRGDEQFF. Here the CDR3 DNA reads TGTGCTAGTGGTGGGGTCGGCGGGAGAGGCGATGAGCAGTTCTTC.

The chain joins TRBV5-1 to TRBJ2-1; the match to TRBD1 covers 8 bases. This CDR3 contains 15 residues. The junction had 13 bases not matched to a gene; V was cut back by 6 bases and J by 8 bases. Germline V gene data show CDR1 as SGHRS and CDR2 as YFSETQ. The CDR3 coding sequence is TGCGCCAGCAAAGGGGTCCAGGGGGCAGTGGATGAGCAGTTCTTC. It codes for CASKGVQGAVDEQFF.

This clonotype occurred many times. This chain connects TRBV29-1 to TRBJ1-4; tentative D call: TRBD1 (5 bases). The CDR3 sequence is 12 residues long. Between the trimmed V and J ends, which lost 4 bases and 6 bases, there was a span of 9 bases. In germline, CDR1 is SQVTM, CDR2 ANQGSEA. The DNA of the CDR3 is TGCAGCGTTGTAGCACAGGATGAAAAACTGTTTTTT. Protein sequence: CSVVAQDEKLFF.

The table lists this clonotype with many counts. The rearrangement links TRBV20-1 to TRBJ1-3, with D perhaps matching TRBD1 (5 bases). Germline V lookup: CDR1 DFQATT, CDR2 SNEGSKA (reference sequence). V lost 5 bases to trimming and J lost 9 bases, with 14 bases between them. The CDR3 is 12 residues long. CDR3 residues: CSALRAAGTIYF. In DNA form, the CDR3 reads TGCAGTGCTCTCAGGGCAGCGGGCACCATATATTTT.

This clonotype has only one observation. The rearrangement links TRBV24-1 to TRBJ2-1; 10 bases align to TRBD1. The germline gives CDR1 KGHDR, CDR2 SFDVKD. The V segment lost 7 bases and the J segment 3 bases; nucleotides outside the gene matches: 8. The CDR3 is 16 amino acids. CDR3 in amino acids: CATSRPGDRGYNEQFF. The CDR3 nucleotides read TGTGCCACCAGCAGACCCGGGGACAGGGGCTACAATGAGCAGTTCTTC.

The chain carries TRBV25-1 and TRBJ1-5, with a weak D call TRBD1 (5 bases). The CDR3 spans 16 residues. V was cut by 4 bases and J by 0 bases, with 13 bases left in between. Looked up from germline, CDR1 is MGHDK and CDR2 is SYGVNS. CDR3 region: CASSANRDGSNQPQHF. The CDR3 nucleotides are TGTGCCAGCAGTGCCAACCGGGACGGTAGCAATCAGCCCCAGCATTTT.

The V gene is TRBV10-3, the J gene TRBJ2-6, with TRBD1 matching over 12 bases. CDR3 length: 16 residues. Germline CDR1 ENHRY, CDR2 SYGVKD. Germline trimming cut 8 bases from V and 4 bases from J; bases unmatched to any gene: 6. The CDR3: CAIGGQGASGANVLTF. The CDR3 DNA is TGTGCCATCGGGGGACAGGGGGCGTCGGGGGCCAACGTCCTGACTTTC.

This clonotype has a single count. This sequence joins TRBV7-9 and TRBJ1-6; D uncertain. The CDR3 is 13 residues long. The V gene lost 1 base and the J gene lost 14 bases, with 12 bases spanning the gap. The germline CDR1 and CDR2 sequences are SEHNR and FQNEAQ (reference sequence). CDR3 nucleotides: TGTGCCAGCAGCTTAGACCGGACGTCAACCCTCCACTTT. Protein sequence: CASSLDRTSTLHF.

This chain joins TRBV19 and TRBJ1-1; no clear D. Between the trimmed V and J ends, which lost 3 bases and 2 bases, there was a span of 10 bases. This CDR3 is built from 14 residues. Looked up from germline, CDR1 is LNHDA and CDR2 is SQIVND (reference sequence). CDR3 in amino acids: CASSIHQKNTEAFF. The CDR3 DNA is TGTGCCAGTAGTATTCATCAGAAAAACACTGAAGCTTTCTTT. Full variable domain (outside the CDR3, taken from reference TRBV19 and TRBJ1-1): DGGITQSPKYLFRKEGQNVTLSCEQNLNHDAMYWYRQDPGQGLRLIYYSQIVNDFQKGDIAEGYSVSREKKESFPLTVTSAQKNPTAFYLCASSIHQKNTEAFFGQGTRLTVV.

This clonotype was seen many times. The genes are TRBV20-1 and TRBJ2-7; 9 bases map to TRBD1. The CDR3 is made up of 14 amino acids. The V segment lost 2 bases and the J segment 5 bases; nucleotides outside the gene matches: 7. The V gene's germline CDR1 is DFQATT and CDR2 SNEGSKA (reference sequence). Here the CDR3 reads CSARPRDRANEQYF. The CDR3 DNA reads TGCAGTGCTAGACCCCGGGACAGGGCAAACGAGCAGTACTTC.

The chain links TRBV24-1 to TRBJ2-1; the match to TRBD1 covers 12 bases. Germline trimming cut 12 bases from V and 6 bases from J; bases unmatched to any gene: 8. CDR1 is KGHDR, CDR2 SFDVKD, per germline. CDR3 length: 14 amino acids. CDR3 sequence: CAARDRGQLNEQFF. Written as DNA, the CDR3 is TGTGCCGCAAGGGACAGGGGGCAACTCAATGAGCAGTTCTTC.

The J gene is TRBJ1-2, the V gene TRBV10-2, with a possible D match to TRBD1 (5 bases). V was pared by 10 bases and J by 5 bases, with 11 bases between. The CDR3 consists of 11 residues. Germline values: CDR1 WSHSY, CDR2 SAAADI. In nucleotides, the CDR3 is TGCGCCACAGAGGGGCTTTATGGCTACACCTTC. Protein product: CATEGLYGYTF.

The V call is TRBV18, the J call TRBJ2-1; 7 bases agree with TRBD2. Trimming took 2 bases from V and 7 from J; bases not matched to a gene: 8. Germline CDR1 KGHSH, CDR2 LQKENI. The CDR3 totals 15 residues. CDR3 DNA sequence: TGTGCCAGCTCACCAATCGCGGGAGAAAGAAATGAGCAGTTCTTC. Amino acids: CASSPIAGERNEQFF. Together with reference TRBV18 and TRBJ2-1, the CDR3 gives the full variable domain: NAGVMQNPRHLVRRRGQEARLRCSPMKGHSHVYWYRQLPEEGLKFMVYLQKENIIDESGMPKERFSAEFPKEGPSILRIQQVVRGDSAAYFCASSPIAGERNEQFFGPGTRLTVL.

The chain has TRBV7-9 and TRBJ2-1; D gene uncertain. CDR1 SEHNR and CDR2 FQNEAQ come from the germline V gene (reference sequence). V was shortened by 5 bases and J by 7 bases, with 9 bases between the two germline ends. CDR3 length: 12 residues. The CDR3 loop reads CASSPTSNEQFF. For the CDR3, the DNA is TGTGCCAGCAGCCCAACATCAAATGAGCAGTTCTTC. Looking up the rest from reference TRBV7-9 and TRBJ2-1 gives the full variable domain: DTGVSQNPRHKITKRGQNVTFRCDPISEHNRLYWYRQTLGQGPEFLTYFQNEAQLEKSRLLSDRFSAERPKGSFSTLEIQRTEQGDSAMYLCASSPTSNEQFFGPGTRLTVL.

The V gene is TRBV6-4, the J gene TRBJ2-5; possible D gene TRBD1, 6 bases. The germline CDR1 and CDR2 sequences are MRHNA and SNTAGT. Trimming took 4 bases from V and 5 from J, leaving 11 bases between them. The CDR3 has 13 amino acids. The CDR3 loop is CASSATGMETQYF. The CDR3 coding sequence is TGTGCCAGCAGTGCGACAGGCATGGAGACCCAGTACTTC.

At least ten counts were recorded for this clonotype. V and J are TRBV25-1 and TRBJ2-3, with D uncertain. The CDR3 runs to 16 residues. Trimming cost V 4 bases and J 2 bases, with 16 bases left between them. Per germline, CDR1 MGHDK and CDR2 SYGVNS. The CDR3 DNA follows: TGTGCCAGCAGTGCCGACGGACCCACTCACACAGATACGCAGTATTTT. Translating gives CASSADGPTHTDTQYF. Based on the CDR3 plus reference TRBV25-1 and TRBJ2-3, the full variable domain is EADIYQTPRYLVIGTGKKITLECSQTMGHDKMYWYQQDPGMELHLIHYSYGVNSTEKGDLSSESTVSRIRTEHFPLTLESARPSHTSQYLCASSADGPTHTDTQYFGPGTRLTVL.

Many counts were recorded for this clonotype. The rearrangement joins TRBV6-5 to TRBJ2-4, with 10 bases fitting TRBD1. This CDR3 has 15 amino acids. Germline V gene sequence: CDR1 MNHEY, CDR2 SVGAGI. Unmatched junction bases numbered 9, after V lost 6 bases and J lost 7 bases. The CDR3 sequence: CASSLTGTGENIQYF. CDR3 DNA: TGTGCCAGCAGCCTAACCGGGACAGGGGAGAACATTCAGTACTTC.

V and J are TRBV15 and TRBJ1-4, with D possibly being TRBD1 (5 bases). Germline CDR1 and CDR2: LNHNV and YYDKDF (reference sequence). The CDR3 totals 17 residues. The V and J ends lost 0 bases and 0 bases respectively, with 11 bases between them. The DNA of the CDR3 is TGTGCCACCAGCAGAGATCTTGGGGGTGCAACTAATGAAAAACTGTTTTTT. Protein product: CATSRDLGGATNEKLFF.